The present entry profiles one T cell receptor (beta chain) with its context. This clone was seen only once. What this receptor recognizes is not known. No base-level quality is on record; no much larger clone is a single base apart. In the paper's terms, the time point label means: baseline before first vaccination. Samples from vaccinated people were obtained from the UK trials COV001 and COV002, which included a single-blind randomized controlled phase 2/3 trial of AZD1222 (ChAdOx1 nCoV-19) in healthy adults. For TCRbeta chain sequencing, PBMC samples were collected from trial participants at day 0 and at day 28 after the second dose. These data come from a study of T cell responses to AZD1222 COVID-19 vaccine (dated by TCRdb to about 2021). Context from the whole study: AZD1222 recipients given second doses at about 4 weeks or at about 12 weeks were pooled, since spike-specific TCR depth and breadth were not found to differ between the two schedules. Enrollment into the trials was organized by age into subgroups of 18-55, 56-69 and 70-plus years, and those subgroups contained about 150, 27 and 61 TCR-sequenced participants, respectively. A total of 233 trial participants underwent TCR sequencing, of whom nearly 210 had received two doses of AZD1222 and around 26 had received two doses of the MenACWY control vaccine.

The CDR3 regions of human TCRbeta chains were analyzed by immunosequencing. For the original study's pipeline: TCRs in the repertoires were matched against a reference library of SARS-CoV-2-specific TCRs that had been generated with the MIRA antigen-specificity platform. Breadth was defined as the fraction of unique TCRs that were SARS-CoV-2-associated, and depth was defined as the fraction of total T cells that were SARS-CoV-2-associated. Using the MIRA data, every spike-specific TCR was mapped to the spike region that the TCR reacted to and assigned to either a CD4 or a CD8 class. Log10-transformed breadth and depth values were compared by one-way ANOVA with Sidak's multiple comparisons tests. In its TCRdb copy, this immuneACCESS table keeps in-frame sequences only and misses some clones. Where compared with another copy, unresolved V genes explain less than half of these, and the others have no known cause. For V, J and clone size, that table is used; D and trimming come from the DNA. The sample includes about 130,000 clones, with approximately 90% observed a single time. Under 2.5% of the sample is taken by the ten largest.

Its CDR3 holds 14 amino acids, cysteine through phenylalanine. Only the CDR3 region is kept as DNA, spanning 42 bases read in frame from base 1. From the germline V gene (reference sequence), CDR1 is MNHEY and CDR2 is SMNVEV. Ends trimmed: V by 3 bases, J by 8 bases; bases unmatched to a gene: 5. What the study reported, not specific to this receptor: The whole spike protein was spanned by vaccine-associated CD4 TCRs, and dominant responses were seen in regions 160-218 and 743-854. After two AZD1222 doses, spike-specific TCR breadth and depth were significantly higher than at day 0 and than in MenACWY recipients. Epitopes outside the regions mutated in the B.1.351 and B.1.1.7 variants were reportedly recognized by nearly half of the unique spike-specific TCRs. Conclusions about previously exposed vaccinees are limited, since just 5 or 6 AZD1222 recipients were seropositive for SARS-CoV-2 at baseline. No day 14 peak-response samples were available, so repertoires were characterized only after the peak T cell response. In the small 56-69-year group, the increase in depth fell short of significance, most likely because of low power. Participants were mostly white British and included more females than males, and it was suggested by the authors that clonal diversity may have been underestimated.

The sequenced sample was peripheral blood, obtained on day 0 of AZD1222 vaccination. The rearranged segments are TRBV27 and TRBJ1-4, with TRBD1 identical over 8 junction bases. The TCR was taken from an adult in good health. The nucleotides read TGTGCCAGCAGTTTCGGACAGGGCTACGAAAAACTGTTTTTT. The translation is CASSFGQGYEKLFF.